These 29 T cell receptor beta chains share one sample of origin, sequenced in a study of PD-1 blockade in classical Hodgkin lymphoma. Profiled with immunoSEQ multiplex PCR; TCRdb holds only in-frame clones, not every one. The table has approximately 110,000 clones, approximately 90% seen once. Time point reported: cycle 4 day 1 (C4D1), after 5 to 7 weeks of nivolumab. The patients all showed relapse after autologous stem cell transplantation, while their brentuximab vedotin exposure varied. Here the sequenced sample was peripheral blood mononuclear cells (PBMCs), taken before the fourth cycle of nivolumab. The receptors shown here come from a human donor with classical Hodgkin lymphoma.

The CDR3 DNA reads as TGTGCCAGCAGCTTAGAGGGGGACCCGATTACCGGGGAGCTGTTTTTT. Translation gives CASSLEGDPITGELFF. The gene calls are TRBV7-6 and TRBJ2-2; maybe TRBD1 (6 bases). CDR1 and CDR2 from the germline V gene are SGHVS and FNYEAQ. The CDR3 runs 16 residues. Trimming removed 1 base from V and 5 bases from J, with 14 bases in between.

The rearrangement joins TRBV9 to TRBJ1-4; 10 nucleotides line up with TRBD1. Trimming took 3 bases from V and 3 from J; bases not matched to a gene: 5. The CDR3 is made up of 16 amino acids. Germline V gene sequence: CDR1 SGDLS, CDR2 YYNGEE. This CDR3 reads CASSGGTGVSNEKLFF. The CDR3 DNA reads TGTGCCAGCAGCGGGGGGACAGGGGTCTCTAATGAAAAACTGTTTTTT.

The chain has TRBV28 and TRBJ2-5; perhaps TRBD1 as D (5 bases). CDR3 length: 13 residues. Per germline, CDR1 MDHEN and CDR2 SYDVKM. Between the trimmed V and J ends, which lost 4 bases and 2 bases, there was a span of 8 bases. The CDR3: CASSYQGQETQYF. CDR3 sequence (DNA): TGTGCCAGCAGTTATCAGGGACAAGAGACCCAGTACTTC.

The CDR3 protein is CAISGLAGGPSSYNEQFF. CDR3 DNA: TGTGCCATCAGTGGACTAGCGGGAGGGCCGAGCTCCTACAATGAGCAGTTCTTC. The V gene is TRBV10-3, the J gene TRBJ2-1; 14 positions match TRBD2. Germline CDR1 reads ENHRY; CDR2 reads SYGVKD. V was pared by 4 bases and J by 0 bases, with 5 bases of the junction left unmatched. The CDR3 has 18 amino acids.

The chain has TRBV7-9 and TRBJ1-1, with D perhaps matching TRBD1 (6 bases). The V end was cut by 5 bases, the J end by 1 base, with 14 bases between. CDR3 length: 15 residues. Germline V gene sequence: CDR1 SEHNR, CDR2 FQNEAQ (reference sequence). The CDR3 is CASSPRQAGNTEAFF. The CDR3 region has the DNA TGTGCCAGCAGCCCTCGACAGGCGGGGAACACTGAAGCTTTCTTT.

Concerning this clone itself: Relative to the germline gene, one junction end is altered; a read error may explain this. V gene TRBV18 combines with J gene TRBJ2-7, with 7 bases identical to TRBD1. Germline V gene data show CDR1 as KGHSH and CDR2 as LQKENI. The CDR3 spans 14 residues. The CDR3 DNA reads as TGTGCCAGCTCATCACCGGGACAGAACTACGAGCAGTACTTC. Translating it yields CASSSPGQNYEQYF.

CDR3 DNA sequence: TGTGCCAGTAGTATCCCGGTGGGTCCGATAAACACTGAAGCTTTCTTT. This gives the protein CASSIPVGPINTEAFF. The chain recombines TRBV19 with TRBJ1-1; D uncertain. Germline V gene data show CDR1 as LNHDA and CDR2 as SQIVND (reference sequence). Trimming cost V 3 bases and J 2 bases, with 16 bases left between them. This CDR3 contains 16 residues.

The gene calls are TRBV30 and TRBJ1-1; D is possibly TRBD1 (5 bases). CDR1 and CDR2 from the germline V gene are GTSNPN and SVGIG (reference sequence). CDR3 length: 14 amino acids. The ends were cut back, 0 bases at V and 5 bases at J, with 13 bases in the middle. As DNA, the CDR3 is TGTGCCTGGAGTGTCGGTTGGGGGAGGACTGAAGCTTTCTTT. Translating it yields CAWSVGWGRTEAFF.

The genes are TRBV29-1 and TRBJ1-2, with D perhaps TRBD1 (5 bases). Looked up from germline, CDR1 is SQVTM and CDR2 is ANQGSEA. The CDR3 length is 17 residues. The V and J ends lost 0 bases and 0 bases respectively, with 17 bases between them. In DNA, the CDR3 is TGCAGCGTTGAAGACTGGGCTCTAGGGGTAGCTAACTATGGCTACACCTTC. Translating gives CSVEDWALGVANYGYTF.

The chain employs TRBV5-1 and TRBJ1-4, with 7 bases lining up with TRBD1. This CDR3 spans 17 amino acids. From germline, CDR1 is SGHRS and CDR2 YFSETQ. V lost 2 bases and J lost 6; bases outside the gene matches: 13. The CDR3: CASSFVSPQGQDEKLFF. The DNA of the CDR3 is TGCGCCAGCAGCTTCGTTAGCCCACAGGGGCAGGATGAAAAACTGTTTTTT.

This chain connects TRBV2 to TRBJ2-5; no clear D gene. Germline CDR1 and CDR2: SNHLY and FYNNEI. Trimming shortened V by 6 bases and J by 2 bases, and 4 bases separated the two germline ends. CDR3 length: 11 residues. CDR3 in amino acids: CASRIQETQYF. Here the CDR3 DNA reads TGTGCCAGCAGAATTCAAGAGACCCAGTACTTC.

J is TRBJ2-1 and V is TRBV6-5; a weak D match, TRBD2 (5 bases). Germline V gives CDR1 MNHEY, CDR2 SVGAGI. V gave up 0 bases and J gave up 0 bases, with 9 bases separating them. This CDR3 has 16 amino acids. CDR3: CASSYSGGGSYNEQFF. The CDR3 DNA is TGTGCCAGCAGTTACTCCGGTGGAGGCTCCTACAATGAGCAGTTCTTC.

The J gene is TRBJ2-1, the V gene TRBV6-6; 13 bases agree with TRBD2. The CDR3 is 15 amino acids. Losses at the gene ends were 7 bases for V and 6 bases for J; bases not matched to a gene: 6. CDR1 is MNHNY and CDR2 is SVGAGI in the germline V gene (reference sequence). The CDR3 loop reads CASTTWTSGSNEQFF. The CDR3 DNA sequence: TGTGCCAGCACCACATGGACTAGCGGGAGCAATGAGCAGTTCTTC.

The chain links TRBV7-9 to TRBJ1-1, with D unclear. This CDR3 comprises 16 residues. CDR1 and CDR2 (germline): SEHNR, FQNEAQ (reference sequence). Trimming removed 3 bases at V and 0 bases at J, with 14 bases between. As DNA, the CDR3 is TGTGCCAGCAGCTTTCCGTTGGGTGGCTTGAACACTGAAGCTTTCTTT. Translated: CASSFPLGGLNTEAFF.

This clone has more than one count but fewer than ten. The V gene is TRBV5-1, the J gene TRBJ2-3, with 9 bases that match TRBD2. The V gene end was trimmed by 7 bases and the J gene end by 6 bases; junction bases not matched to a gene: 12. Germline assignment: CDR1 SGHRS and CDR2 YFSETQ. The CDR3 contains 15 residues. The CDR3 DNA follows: TGCGCCAGCGCAGTCGGCGGGAGGGCCCATGATACGCAGTATTTT. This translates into CASAVGGRAHDTQYF.

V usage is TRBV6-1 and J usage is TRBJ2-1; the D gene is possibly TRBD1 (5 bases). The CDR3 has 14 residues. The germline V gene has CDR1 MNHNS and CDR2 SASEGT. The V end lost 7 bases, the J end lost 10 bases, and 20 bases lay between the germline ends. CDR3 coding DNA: TGTGCCAGCACCAAGAAGTCTGGACAATCCGAGCAGTTCTTC. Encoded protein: CASTKKSGQSEQFF.

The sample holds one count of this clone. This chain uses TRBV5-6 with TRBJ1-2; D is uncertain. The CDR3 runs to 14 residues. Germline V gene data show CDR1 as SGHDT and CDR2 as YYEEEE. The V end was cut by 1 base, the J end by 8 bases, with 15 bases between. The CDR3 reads CASSLTRRGSGYTF. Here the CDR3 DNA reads TGTGCCAGCAGCTTGACCAGGAGAGGATCCGGCTACACCTTC.

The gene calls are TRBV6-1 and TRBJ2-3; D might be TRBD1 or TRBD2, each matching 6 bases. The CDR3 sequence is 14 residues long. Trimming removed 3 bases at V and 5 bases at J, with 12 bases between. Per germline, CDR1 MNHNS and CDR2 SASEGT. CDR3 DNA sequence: TGTGCCAGCAGTGATGGAGGGGGACAAGATACGCAGTATTTT. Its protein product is CASSDGGGQDTQYF.

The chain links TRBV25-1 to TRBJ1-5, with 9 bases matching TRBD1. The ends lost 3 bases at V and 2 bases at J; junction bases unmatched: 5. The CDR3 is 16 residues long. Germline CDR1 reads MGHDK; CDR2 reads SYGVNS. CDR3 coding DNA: TGTGCCAGCAGTGACTGGGGACAGGGAGGCAATCAGCCCCAGCATTTT. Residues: CASSDWGQGGNQPQHF.

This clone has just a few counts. CDR3 nucleotides: TGCGCCAGCAGCCACACTAGCACCGGGGAGCTGTTTTTT. Its protein is CASSHTSTGELFF. The V gene is TRBV4-1, the J gene TRBJ2-2, with TRBD2 as a possible D gene (5 bases). V dropped 3 bases and J dropped 4 bases, with 6 bases sitting between them. This CDR3 region has 13 residues. Germline CDR1 MGHRA, CDR2 YSYEKL.

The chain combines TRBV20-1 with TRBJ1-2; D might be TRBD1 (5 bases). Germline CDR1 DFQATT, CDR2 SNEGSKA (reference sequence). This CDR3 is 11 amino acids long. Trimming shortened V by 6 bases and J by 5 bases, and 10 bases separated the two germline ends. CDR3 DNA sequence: TGCAGTGCCACCAGGGATTATGGCTACACCTTC. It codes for CSATRDYGYTF.

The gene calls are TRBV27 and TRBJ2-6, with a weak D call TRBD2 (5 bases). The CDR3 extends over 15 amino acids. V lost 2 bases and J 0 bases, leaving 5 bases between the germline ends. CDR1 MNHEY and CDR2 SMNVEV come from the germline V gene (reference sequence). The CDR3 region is CASSLEGSGANVLTF. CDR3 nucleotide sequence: TGTGCCAGCAGTTTAGAGGGCTCTGGGGCCAACGTCCTGACTTTC.

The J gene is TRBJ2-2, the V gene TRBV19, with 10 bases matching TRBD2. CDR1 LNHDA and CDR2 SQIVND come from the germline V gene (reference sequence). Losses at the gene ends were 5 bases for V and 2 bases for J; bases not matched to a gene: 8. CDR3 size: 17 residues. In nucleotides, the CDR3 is TGTGCCAGTAGTCCCTGGACTAGCGGCCTTAACACCGGGGAGCTGTTTTTT. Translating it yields CASSPWTSGLNTGELFF.

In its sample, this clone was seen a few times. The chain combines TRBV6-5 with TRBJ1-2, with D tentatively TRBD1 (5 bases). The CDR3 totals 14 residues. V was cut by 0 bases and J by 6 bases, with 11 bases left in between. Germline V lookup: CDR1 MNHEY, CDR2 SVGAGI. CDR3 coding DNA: TGTGCCAGCAGTTACTCGTGGCAGGGAAATGGCTACACCTTC. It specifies CASSYSWQGNGYTF.

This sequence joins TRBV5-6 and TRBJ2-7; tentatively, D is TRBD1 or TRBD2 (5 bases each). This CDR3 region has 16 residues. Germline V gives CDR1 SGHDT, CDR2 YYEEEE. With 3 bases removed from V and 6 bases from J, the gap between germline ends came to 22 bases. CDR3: CASSSAYGTPGGEQYF. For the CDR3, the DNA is TGTGCCAGCAGCTCCGCGTACGGGACCCCAGGAGGCGAGCAGTACTTC.

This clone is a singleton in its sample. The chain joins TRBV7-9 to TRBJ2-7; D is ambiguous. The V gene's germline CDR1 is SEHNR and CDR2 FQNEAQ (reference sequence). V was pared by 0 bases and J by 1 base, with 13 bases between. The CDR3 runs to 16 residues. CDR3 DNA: TGTGCCAGCAGCTTAGCTTTAGGGCAGGTATCCTACGAGCAGTACTTC. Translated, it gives CASSLALGQVSYEQYF.

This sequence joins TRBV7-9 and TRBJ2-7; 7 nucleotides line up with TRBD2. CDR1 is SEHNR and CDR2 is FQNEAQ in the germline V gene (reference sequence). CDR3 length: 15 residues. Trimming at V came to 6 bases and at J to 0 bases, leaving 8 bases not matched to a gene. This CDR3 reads CASRPLAVPSYEQYF. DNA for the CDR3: TGTGCCAGCAGACCTCTAGCGGTCCCCTCCTACGAGCAGTACTTC.

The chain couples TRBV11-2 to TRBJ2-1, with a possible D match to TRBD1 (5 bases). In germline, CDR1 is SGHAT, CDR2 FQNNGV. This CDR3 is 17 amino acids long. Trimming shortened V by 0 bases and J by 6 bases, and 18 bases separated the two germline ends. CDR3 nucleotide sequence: TGTGCCAGCAGCTTAGACTTTGGGCGACAGTTGGGCAATGAGCAGTTCTTC. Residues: CASSLDFGRQLGNEQFF.

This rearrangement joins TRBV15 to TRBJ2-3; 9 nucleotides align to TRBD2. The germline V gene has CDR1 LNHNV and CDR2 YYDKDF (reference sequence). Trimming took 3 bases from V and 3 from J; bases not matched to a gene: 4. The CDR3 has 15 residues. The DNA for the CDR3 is TGTGCCACCAGCAGGACTAGCGGCTCTACAGATACGCAGTATTTT. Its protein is CATSRTSGSTDTQYF.